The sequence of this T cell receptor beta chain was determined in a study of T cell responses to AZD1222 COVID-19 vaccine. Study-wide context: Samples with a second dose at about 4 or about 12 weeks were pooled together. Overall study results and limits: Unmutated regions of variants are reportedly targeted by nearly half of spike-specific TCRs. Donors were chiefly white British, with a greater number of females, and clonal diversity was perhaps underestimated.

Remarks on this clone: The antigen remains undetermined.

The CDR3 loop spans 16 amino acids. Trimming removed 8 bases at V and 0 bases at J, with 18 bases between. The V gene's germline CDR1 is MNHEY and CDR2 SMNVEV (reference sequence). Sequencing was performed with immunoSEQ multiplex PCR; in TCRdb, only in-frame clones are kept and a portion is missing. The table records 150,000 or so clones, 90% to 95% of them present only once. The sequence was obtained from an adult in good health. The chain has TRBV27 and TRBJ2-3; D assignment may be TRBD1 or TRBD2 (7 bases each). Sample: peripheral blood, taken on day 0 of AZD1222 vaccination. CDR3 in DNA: TGTGCCAGCTGCCCCCCAGGGGGGGGAAGCACAGATACGCAGTATTTT. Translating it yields CASCPPGGGSTDTQYF.